The 25 T cell receptor beta chains below all came from one sample that was sequenced in a study of blood T cell repertoires in COVID-19. Assay: immunoSEQ multiplex PCR; the TCRdb copy retains only in-frame clones and omits some. The sample includes roughly 42,000 clones, roughly nine tenths of them seen just once. The material sequenced was peripheral blood. All receptors derive from a human donor in a cohort sampled during active COVID-19.

V is TRBV2 and J is TRBJ1-2; the D is unclear. V shed 10 bases and J shed 4 bases, with 7 bases lying between them. Germline V gene sequence: CDR1 SNHLY, CDR2 FYNNEI. The CDR3 loop spans 10 amino acids. The CDR3 sequence is CAIKLYGYTF. DNA of the CDR3: TGTGCCATCAAACTCTATGGCTACACCTTC.

The chain is built from TRBV4-1 and TRBJ2-1; tentative D call: TRBD2 (6 bases). The V gene lost 4 bases and the J gene lost 15 bases, with 16 bases spanning the gap. This CDR3 is built from 12 residues. Looked up from germline, CDR1 is MGHRA and CDR2 is YSYEKL. The DNA of the CDR3 is TGCGCCAGCAGCCCGGAGGGAACACGGCGGTTCTTC. Encoded protein: CASSPEGTRRFF.

The table lists this clone with a few counts. The chain is built from TRBV5-1 and TRBJ2-1, with 12 bases matching TRBD1. Per germline, CDR1 SGHRS and CDR2 YFSETQ. Unmatched junction bases numbered 7, after V lost 5 bases and J lost 10 bases. CDR3 size: 14 residues. The CDR3, as DNA: TGCGCCAGCAGTTCGGGACAGGGGGCTAGGGAGCAGTTCTTC. Protein sequence: CASSSGQGAREQFF. Together with reference TRBV5-1 and TRBJ2-1, the CDR3 gives the full variable domain: KAGVTQTPRYLIKTRGQQVTLSCSPISGHRSVSWYQQTPGQGLQFLFEYFSETQRNKGNFPGRFSGRQFSNSRSEMNVSTLELGDSALYLCASSSGQGAREQFFGPGTRLTVL.

This clone appeared a few times. V is TRBV6-5 and J is TRBJ2-7; possible D gene TRBD2, 7 bases. Germline-derived CDR1 and CDR2 are MNHEY and SVGAGI. Trimming took 2 bases from V and 0 from J, leaving 14 bases between them. The length of the CDR3 is 16 residues. CDR3 residues: CASSYGGGGPSYEQYF. The CDR3 DNA is TGTGCCAGCAGTTACGGGGGCGGGGGCCCCTCCTACGAGCAGTACTTC.

This chain connects TRBV7-9 to TRBJ2-1; tentative D call: TRBD1 (5 bases). Germline V gene lookup returns CDR1 SEHNR and CDR2 FQNEAQ (reference sequence). The CDR3 runs to 14 residues. Trimming took 2 bases from V and 6 from J, leaving 11 bases between them. CDR3 sequence reads: CASSLLLTGNEQFF. The CDR3 DNA reads as TGTGCCAGCAGCTTATTACTAACAGGCAATGAGCAGTTCTTC.

As DNA, the CDR3 is TGTGCCATCAGTGAGTCGAACGGGAACACCGGGGAGCTGTTTTTT. It is translated as CAISESNGNTGELFF. The chain employs TRBV10-3 and TRBJ2-2; D unclear. Trimming removed 0 bases at V and 1 base at J, with 6 bases between. The CDR3 extends over 15 amino acids. Per the germline V gene, CDR1 is ENHRY and CDR2 is SYGVKD.

The J gene is TRBJ2-5, the V gene TRBV6-6, with 7 positions matching TRBD1. This CDR3 has 13 amino acids. J gave up 4 bases and V 6 bases, and 5 bases lay outside the gene matches. Germline-derived CDR1 and CDR2 are MNHNY and SVGAGI (reference sequence). The CDR3 region has the DNA TGTGCCAGCAGCCCACACAGGGGAGAGACCCAGTACTTC. Amino acid sequence: CASSPHRGETQYF.

This clone showed up just a few times. The rearrangement joins TRBV12-3 or TRBV12-4 to TRBJ2-1, with 7 bases that match TRBD2. The CDR3 totals 13 residues. V was pared by 1 base and J by 10 bases, with 4 bases of the junction left unmatched. CDR3: CASSLGREGEQFF. CDR3 bases: TGTGCCAGCAGTTTAGGGAGGGAGGGCGAGCAGTTCTTC.

The chain combines TRBV2 with TRBJ2-2, with 12 bases matching TRBD2. Germline CDR1 SNHLY, CDR2 FYNNEI. The CDR3 spans 16 residues. The V gene end was trimmed by 10 bases and the J gene end by 1 base; junction bases not matched to a gene: 7. This CDR3 reads CATLRTSGKNTGELFF. The CDR3 nucleotides read TGTGCCACCCTGAGGACTAGCGGGAAGAACACCGGGGAGCTGTTTTTT.

V gene TRBV7-9 combines with J gene TRBJ2-5, with D tentatively TRBD1 (6 bases). CDR3 length: 13 amino acids. CDR1 and CDR2 from the germline V gene are SEHNR and FQNEAQ (reference sequence). Trimming cost V 1 base and J 5 bases, with 8 bases left between them. As DNA, the CDR3 is TGTGCCAGCAGCTTAGTCCAGGGGGAGACCCAGTACTTC. This codes for CASSLVQGETQYF.

V gene TRBV21-1 combines with J gene TRBJ2-6; the D call TRBD1 from the table was never checked on the DNA. TRBV21-1 corresponds to a pseudogene. This CDR3 has 18 residues. The CDR3 is CASSTGTGGLSGANVLTF. The CDR3 DNA reads TGTGCCAGCAGCACCGGGACAGGGGGACTCTCTGGGGCCAACGTCCTGACTTTC.

The rearrangement uses TRBV3-1 (or the pseudogene TRBV3-2) and TRBJ2-7, with D possibly being TRBD1 (6 bases). Germline V CDR1 and CDR2: LGHDT, YNNKEL (reference sequence). Between the trimmed V and J ends, which lost 2 bases and 2 bases, there was a span of 22 bases. This CDR3 region has 18 residues. The CDR3 bases are TGTGCCAGCAGCCAACGTCCAGGGGCCGGAGGTGTTCCCTACGAGCAGTACTTC. Translated: CASSQRPGAGGVPYEQYF.

The chain has TRBV4-1 and TRBJ2-3, with TRBD2 matching 12 bases. In germline, CDR1 is MGHRA, CDR2 YSYEKL. This CDR3 has 17 amino acids. Unmatched junction bases numbered 9, after V lost 1 base and J lost 7 bases. CDR3 nucleotides: TGCGCCAGCAGCCAAGGTACTAGCGGGGGGCCCAGATATACGCAGTATTTT. Translated, it gives CASSQGTSGGPRYTQYF.

This sequence joins TRBV12-3 or TRBV12-4 and TRBJ2-5, with a tentative D call TRBD2 (5 bases). With 3 bases removed from V and 5 bases from J, the gap between germline ends came to 10 bases. This CDR3 comprises 13 residues. The chain's CDR3 is CASSFLERETQYF. The CDR3 DNA is TGTGCCAGCAGTTTCTTGGAGCGGGAGACCCAGTACTTC.

In its sample, this clone was seen once. The CDR3 DNA follows: TGCGCCAGCAGCTTCCTGACTAGCGGGACGGTAGATACGCAGTATTTT. Translated: CASSFLTSGTVDTQYF. V gene TRBV5-1 combines with J gene TRBJ2-3; 11 bases fit TRBD2. Germline V lookup: CDR1 SGHRS, CDR2 YFSETQ. The length of the CDR3 is 16 residues. V trimming: 2 bases; J trimming: 5 bases; junction bases outside the gene matches: 7.

The chain employs TRBV5-1 and TRBJ1-4, with D possibly TRBD1 on 6 matching bases. The CDR3 contains 15 residues. Germline loops: CDR1 SGHRS, CDR2 YFSETQ. The ends were cut back, 6 bases at V and 3 bases at J, with 15 bases in the middle. The CDR3 region has the DNA TGCGCCAGCACCGACAGGCCCGGTGCTAATGAAAAACTGTTTTTT. It yields the protein CASTDRPGANEKLFF.

The chain has TRBV3-1 (or the pseudogene TRBV3-2) and TRBJ2-3, with D unresolved. The CDR3 is 15 amino acids. V was cut by 3 bases and J by 2 bases, with 12 bases left in between. Germline V gives CDR1 LGHDT, CDR2 YNNKEL (reference sequence). The chain's CDR3 is CASSQVITPTDTQYF. The CDR3 coding sequence is TGTGCCAGCAGCCAGGTAATAACTCCCACAGATACGCAGTATTTT.

V is TRBV9 and J is TRBJ1-6; a weak D match, TRBD1 (6 bases). Germline V lookup: CDR1 SGDLS, CDR2 YYNGEE. This CDR3 spans 15 amino acids. Trimming cost V 0 bases and J 7 bases, with 11 bases left between them. The CDR3 DNA reads TGTGCCAGCAGCGTAGGTTGGGGGCCGAATTCACCCCTCCACTTT. Amino acids: CASSVGWGPNSPLHF.

The CDR3 nucleotides are TGTGCCAGCAGCTTGTTGCGCACTGAAGCTTTCTTT. Protein sequence: CASSLLRTEAFF. This chain connects TRBV7-9 to TRBJ1-1; D not certain. The CDR3 totals 12 residues. The germline CDR1 and CDR2 sequences are SEHNR and FQNEAQ (reference sequence). Trimming left V 3 bases short and J 4 bases short, with 6 bases between.

The chain carries TRBV6-5 and TRBJ2-5, with a tentative D call TRBD2 (5 bases). Looked up from germline, CDR1 is MNHEY and CDR2 is SVGAGI. Trimming removed 6 bases at V and 2 bases at J, with 7 bases between. There are 12 residues in the CDR3. CDR3 protein: CASSGLQETQYF. The CDR3 DNA reads as TGTGCCAGCAGCGGACTGCAAGAGACCCAGTACTTC.

The gene calls are TRBV9 and TRBJ2-5; the match to TRBD1 covers 8 bases. This CDR3 is built from 14 residues. Unmatched junction bases numbered 4, after V lost 4 bases and J lost 2 bases. The V gene's germline CDR1 is SGDLS and CDR2 YYNGEE. The CDR3 reads CASSPRDRQETQYF. The CDR3 DNA sequence: TGTGCCAGCAGCCCGAGGGACAGGCAAGAGACCCAGTACTTC.

This clone has a single count. This chain connects TRBV10-1 to TRBJ1-1, with 7 bases that match TRBD1. The CDR3 is 13 amino acids. With 2 bases clipped from V and 8 bases from J, the junction kept 5 bases outside the gene matches. CDR1 is WNHNN and CDR2 is SYGVQD in the germline V gene (reference sequence). The CDR3 DNA reads TGCGCCAGCAGTGAGGGCGCGGGACAGGAAGCTTTCTTT. Its translation: CASSEGAGQEAFF.

The chain recombines TRBV5-1 with TRBJ2-6; a weak D match, TRBD1 (6 bases). The CDR3 consists of 15 residues. Deletions cut 3 bases from V and 4 bases from J, with 11 bases between. CDR1 is SGHRS and CDR2 is YFSETQ in the germline V gene. CDR3 in DNA: TGCGCCAGCAGCTACCGGACAGCAGGGGCCAACGTCCTGACTTTC. It translates to CASSYRTAGANVLTF.

This clone appeared a single time. This chain links TRBV6-5 with TRBJ2-1; 10 bases are a match to TRBD2. Germline trimming cut 0 bases from V and 5 bases from J; bases unmatched to any gene: 4. CDR3 length: 16 residues. Germline V lookup: CDR1 MNHEY, CDR2 SVGAGI. This chain's CDR3 is CASSYSFLAGDNEQFF. The CDR3 DNA is TGTGCCAGCAGTTACTCGTTTCTAGCGGGAGACAATGAGCAGTTCTTC.

The chain links TRBV19 to TRBJ2-7; no reliable D call. This CDR3 is built from 14 residues. The V gene's germline CDR1 is LNHDA and CDR2 SQIVND (reference sequence). V lost 5 bases to trimming and J lost 1 base, with 12 bases between them. In DNA, the CDR3 is TGTGCCAGTAGTCAGCTGGGCAGGTCCTACGAGCAGTACTTC. Its translation: CASSQLGRSYEQYF.